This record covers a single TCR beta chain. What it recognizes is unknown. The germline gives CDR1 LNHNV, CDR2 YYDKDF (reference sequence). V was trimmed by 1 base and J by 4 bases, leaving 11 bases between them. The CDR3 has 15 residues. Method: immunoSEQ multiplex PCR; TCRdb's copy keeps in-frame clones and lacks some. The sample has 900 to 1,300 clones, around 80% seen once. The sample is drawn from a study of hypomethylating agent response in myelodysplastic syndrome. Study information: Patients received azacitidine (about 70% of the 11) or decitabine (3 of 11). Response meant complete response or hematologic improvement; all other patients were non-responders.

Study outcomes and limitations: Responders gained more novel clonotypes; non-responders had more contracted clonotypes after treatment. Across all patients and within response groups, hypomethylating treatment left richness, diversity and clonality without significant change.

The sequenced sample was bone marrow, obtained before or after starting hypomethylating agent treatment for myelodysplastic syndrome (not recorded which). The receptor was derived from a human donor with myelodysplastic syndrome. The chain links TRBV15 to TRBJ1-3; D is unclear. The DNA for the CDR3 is TGTGCCACCAGCAGAGTCGGCGGTGCGGGAAACACCATATATTTT. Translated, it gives CATSRVGGAGNTIYF.